The clone carrying this T cell receptor (beta chain) has ten or more counts. The record originates from a study of Graves' ophthalmopathy and Graves' hyperthyroidism. This CDR3 contains 15 residues. The J segment lost 2 bases and the V segment lost 2 bases, leaving 1 base of the junction unmatched. The V gene's germline CDR1 is SGHNT and CDR2 YYREEE (reference sequence). The diagnostic workup employed clinical symptoms, serum thyroxine, TRAb, thyroid ultrasound and orbital computed tomography. The authors amplified TCR beta CDR3 regions, and they did so from RNA transcripts for repertoire sequencing. First-round RT-PCR relied on HTBI primers, and a second-round multiplex PCR came next. Using its own MiXCR run on the multiplex PCR reads, TCRdb lists one record per CDR3 protein. The sample has approximately 410,000 distinct CDR3 sequences, about 16% seen once; the top ten hold roughly 7%.

The genes are TRBV5-4 and TRBJ2-7, with TRBD2 matching 13 bases. Sequenced: peripheral blood. The receptor was isolated from a woman between 18 and 30 years old with stable Graves' hyperthyroidism. CDR3 protein: CASSFTSGGAYEQYF. CDR3 nucleotides: TGTGCCAGCAGCTTCACTAGCGGGGGGGCCTACGAGCAGTACTTC. The full variable domain, rest sourced from reference TRBV5-4 and TRBJ2-7, is ETGVTQSPTHLIKTRGQQVTLRCSSQSGHNTVSWYQQALGQGPQFIFQYYREEENGRGNFPPRFSGLQFPNYSSELNVNALELDDSALYLCASSFTSGGAYEQYFGPGTRLTVT.